These T cell receptor beta chains were read from a single sample in a study of cytomegalovirus exposure and HLA in healthy donors. Generated by immunoSEQ multiplex PCR, the TCRdb table keeps only in-frame clones and is missing some. The repertoire holds roughly 200,000 clones, 80% seen once, with 0.65% in the top ten. The sequenced sample was PBMCs. Every receptor here comes from a boy younger than 18 in good health and CMV-seronegative. Both conserved end residues are part of each CDR3. The D gene is left open where the match is weak. Clone size appears in some rows only: once, few, many, or a class for an expanded clone.

CDR3aa	CDR3nt	v_gene	abundance	d_gene	j_gene
CAWSADRGRAEQFF	TGTGCCTGGAGCGCGGACAGGGGGCGGGCTGAGCAGTTCTTC	TRBV30	NA	TRBD1	TRBJ2-1
CASSSRDSRNSPLHF	TGTGCCAGCAGCTCCCGGGACAGCCGGAATTCACCCCTCCACTTT	TRBV11-1	NA	TRBD1	TRBJ1-6
CATQLRQGAETQYF	TGTGCCACCCAGCTCCGACAGGGGGCTGAGACCCAGTACTTC	TRBV15	NA	TRBD1	TRBJ2-5
CASRRQGGNQPQHF	TGTGCCAGCAGGAGACAGGGAGGCAATCAGCCCCAGCATTTT	TRBV6-6	NA	TRBD1	TRBJ1-5
CASSGEQGSFYEQYF	TGTGCCAGTAGTGGTGAACAGGGGAGCTTCTACGAGCAGTACTTC	TRBV19	NA	TRBD1	TRBJ2-7
CATSYRMWEGQPSEQYF	TGTGCCACCAGCTACCGTATGTGGGAGGGCCAACCCAGTGAGCAGTACTTC	TRBV15	once	TRBD2	TRBJ2-7
CASSPTAGRTGNSPLHF	TGTGCCAGCTCACCAACAGCTGGCCGGACAGGGAATTCACCCCTCCACTTT	TRBV18	NA	TRBD1	TRBJ1-6
CASSVVGFPTGNYGYTF	TGTGCCAGCAGCGTAGTGGGGTTCCCCACGGGGAACTATGGCTACACCTTC	TRBV9	NA	NA	TRBJ1-2
CASSFGTGVNTEAFF	TGTGCCAGCAGCTTTGGGACAGGGGTAAACACTGAAGCTTTCTTT	TRBV11-2	NA	TRBD1	TRBJ1-1
CASSLADGGGDNEQFF	TGCGCCAGCAGCTTGGCCGATGGGGGGGGAGACAATGAGCAGTTCTTC	TRBV5-1	NA	TRBD2	TRBJ2-1
CASRRDTAPYEQYF	TGTGCCAGTCGTAGAGACACCGCTCCCTACGAGCAGTACTTC	TRBV6-5	few	NA	TRBJ2-7
CASSSSPSGSSSYNEQFF	TGTGCCAGCAGCTCCTCCCCTAGCGGGTCTAGCTCCTACAATGAGCAGTTCTTC	TRBV9	NA	TRBD2	TRBJ2-1
CASSQDSPGIGYGYTF	TGCGCCAGCAGCCAAGATTCCCCGGGGATCGGCTATGGCTACACCTTC	TRBV4-3	NA	NA	TRBJ1-2
CASSPKGGFGETDTQYF	TGTGCCAGCAGCCCTAAGGGGGGGTTTGGAGAAACAGATACGCAGTATTTT	TRBV9	NA	NA	TRBJ2-3
CASSPGWAWDTQYF	TGTGCCAGCAGCCCCGGTTGGGCTTGGGATACGCAGTATTTT	TRBV9	NA	NA	TRBJ2-3
CASSFRRAANTEAFF	TGTGCCAGTAGTTTCCGCAGGGCGGCGAACACTGAAGCTTTCTTT	TRBV19	NA	NA	TRBJ1-1
CASSSGSGSYEQYF	TGCGCCAGCAGCTCCGGATCAGGCTCCTACGAGCAGTACTTC	TRBV5-1	NA	NA	TRBJ2-7
CAISESIGGGPQETQYF	TGTGCCATCAGTGAGTCGATTGGCGGGGGGCCCCAAGAGACCCAGTACTTC	TRBV10-3	few	TRBD2	TRBJ2-5